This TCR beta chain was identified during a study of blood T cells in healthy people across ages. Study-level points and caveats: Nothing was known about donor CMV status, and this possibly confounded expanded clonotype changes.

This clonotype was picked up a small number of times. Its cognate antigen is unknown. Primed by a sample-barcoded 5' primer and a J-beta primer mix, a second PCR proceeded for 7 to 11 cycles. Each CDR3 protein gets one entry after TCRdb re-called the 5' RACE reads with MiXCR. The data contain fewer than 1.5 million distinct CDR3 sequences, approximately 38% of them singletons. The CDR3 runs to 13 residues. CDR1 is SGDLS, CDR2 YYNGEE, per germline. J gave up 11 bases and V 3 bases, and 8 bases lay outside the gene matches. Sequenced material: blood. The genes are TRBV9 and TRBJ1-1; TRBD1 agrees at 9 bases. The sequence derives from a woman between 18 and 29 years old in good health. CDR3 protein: CASSETGGSEAFF. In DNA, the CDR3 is TGTGCCAGCAGCGAAACAGGGGGCAGCGAGGCTTTCTTT.